This TCR beta chain was observed in a study of blood T cell repertoires in COVID-19. Study-wide context: Acute and convalescent COVID-19 specimens originated in the United States, Italy and Spain. Sources were T cells, B-cell-depleted T cells, or PBMCs; the material itself was cDNA or gDNA.

Profiled with immunoSEQ multiplex PCR; TCRdb holds only in-frame clones, not every one. The sample lists around 450,000 clones; 80% to 90% were seen once. The sample comprised peripheral blood. The clonotype comes from a woman under 40 with acute or convalescent COVID-19.

The CDR3 here is CASSLGFRGSSNGYTF. DNA for the CDR3: TGTGCCAGCAGCCTGGGCTTCCGAGGGAGTAGTAATGGCTACACCTTC. The chain is built from TRBV14 and TRBJ1-2, with D hard to call. From germline, CDR1 is SGHDN and CDR2 FVKESK. This CDR3 has 16 amino acids. Trimming removed 4 bases at V and 6 bases at J, with 21 bases between. Combining the CDR3 with reference TRBV14 and TRBJ1-2 gives the whole variable domain EAGVTQFPSHSVIEKGQTVTLRCDPISGHDNLYWYRRVMGKEIKFLLHFVKESKQDESGMPNNRFLAERTGGTYSTLKVQPAELEDSGVYFCASSLGFRGSSNGYTFGSGTRLTVV.